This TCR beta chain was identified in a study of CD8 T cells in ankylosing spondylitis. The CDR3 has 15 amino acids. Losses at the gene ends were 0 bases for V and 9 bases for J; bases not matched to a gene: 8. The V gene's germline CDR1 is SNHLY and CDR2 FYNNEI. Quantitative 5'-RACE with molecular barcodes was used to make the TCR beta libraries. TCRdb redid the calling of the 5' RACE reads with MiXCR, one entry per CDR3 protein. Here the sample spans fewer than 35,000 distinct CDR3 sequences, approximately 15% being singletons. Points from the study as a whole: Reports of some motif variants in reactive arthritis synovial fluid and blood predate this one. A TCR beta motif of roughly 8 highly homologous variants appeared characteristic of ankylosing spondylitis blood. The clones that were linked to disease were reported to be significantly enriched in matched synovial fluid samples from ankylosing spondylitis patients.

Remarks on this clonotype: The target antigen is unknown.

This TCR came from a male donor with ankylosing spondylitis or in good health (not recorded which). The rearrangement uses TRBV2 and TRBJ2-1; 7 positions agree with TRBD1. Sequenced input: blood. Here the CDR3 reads CASSEAGTALGEQFF. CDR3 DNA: TGTGCCAGCAGTGAAGCCGGGACAGCGTTGGGTGAGCAGTTCTTC.